A single sample gave rise to the 10 T cell receptor beta chains below, sequenced in a study of blood T cell repertoires in COVID-19. Sequenced by immunoSEQ multiplex PCR; TCRdb stores in-frame clones only, minus some. The sample yields over 200,000 clones, around 89% seen once. Sequencing used PBMCs or T cells enriched from blood (not recorded which). The receptors stem from a man between 35 and 55 years old who had recovered from COVID-19.

The chain joins TRBV24-1 to TRBJ2-3, with 8 bases aligning to TRBD2. The V segment lost 6 bases and the J segment 0 bases; nucleotides outside the gene matches: 4. Germline CDR1 is KGHDR and CDR2 is SFDVKD. CDR3 length: 15 amino acids. The CDR3 sequence is CATSTSGSSTDTQYF. CDR3 DNA: TGTGCCACCAGTACTAGCGGCAGTAGCACAGATACGCAGTATTTT.

The chain recombines TRBV19 with TRBJ1-5; D perhaps matches TRBD1 (5 bases). Trimming pared 5 bases from V and 5 bases from J, leaving 10 bases between. The germline V gene has CDR1 LNHDA and CDR2 SQIVND (reference sequence). The CDR3 contains 13 residues. The CDR3 nucleotides read TGTGCCAGTAGTCCACAGGAGTATCAGCCCCAGCATTTT. Amino acid sequence: CASSPQEYQPQHF.

This clone occurred once. The genes are TRBV7-9 and TRBJ1-5, with 7 bases matching TRBD1. Per the germline V gene, CDR1 is SEHNR and CDR2 is FQNEAQ (reference sequence). The CDR3 length is 18 residues. The V and J ends lost 5 bases and 6 bases, in that order; junction bases with no gene match: 19. The CDR3 bases are TGTGCCAGCAGCCAAACTACAGGGGATATTTCGCGGGCTCAGCCCCAGCATTTT. It specifies CASSQTTGDISRAQPQHF.

This clone was detected only a few times. This chain's CDR3 is CASKGQGNNQPQHF. The CDR3, as DNA: TGTGCCAGTAAGGGACAGGGAAACAATCAGCCCCAGCATTTT. The chain couples TRBV19 to TRBJ1-5; TRBD1 agrees at 9 bases. The CDR3 length is 14 residues. V gave up 7 bases and J gave up 3 bases; unmatched junction bases: 4. Germline V gene data show CDR1 as LNHDA and CDR2 as SQIVND (reference sequence). Looking up the rest from reference TRBV19 and TRBJ1-5 gives the full variable domain: DGGITQSPKYLFRKEGQNVTLSCEQNLNHDAMYWYRQDPGQGLRLIYYSQIVNDFQKGDIAEGYSVSREKKESFPLTVTSAQKNPTAFYLCASKGQGNNQPQHFGDGTRLSIL.

This rearrangement joins TRBV28 to TRBJ1-5; TRBD1 is a possible D gene (6 bases). The CDR3 length is 15 residues. Germline V lookup: CDR1 MDHEN, CDR2 SYDVKM. V lost 3 bases to trimming and J lost 6 bases, with 15 bases between them. CDR3 amino acids: CASSFYERGGQPQHF. CDR3 bases: TGTGCCAGCAGTTTTTATGAGAGGGGGGGTCAGCCCCAGCATTTT.

V is TRBV29-1 and J is TRBJ1-1, with TRBD1 as a possible D gene (5 bases). The CDR3 consists of 13 residues. Germline V lookup: CDR1 SQVTM, CDR2 ANQGSEA. Trimming removed 7 bases from V and 9 bases from J, with 21 bases in between. The CDR3 region is CSGQGLPFYKAFF. The CDR3 nucleotides read TGCAGCGGGCAGGGTCTCCCCTTTTACAAAGCTTTCTTT.

The rearrangement links TRBV7-6 to TRBJ2-1; the match to TRBD2 covers 8 bases. The CDR3 has 18 residues. Germline CDR1 is SGHVS and CDR2 is FNYEAQ. The J segment lost 3 bases and the V segment lost 1 base, leaving 11 bases of the junction unmatched. The CDR3 DNA sequence: TGTGCCAGCAGCTTAGTTGTTCCAGCGGGAGACTTCTACAATGAGCAGTTCTTC. The encoded protein is CASSLVVPAGDFYNEQFF.

The CDR3 loop reads CASSPPGYEKLFF. CDR3 bases: TGTGCCAGCAGCCCGCCAGGGTATGAAAAACTGTTTTTT. The genes are TRBV28 and TRBJ1-4; D possibly corresponds to TRBD1 (5 bases). V shed 6 bases and J shed 6 bases, with 11 bases lying between them. The CDR3 length is 13 residues. Germline CDR1 MDHEN, CDR2 SYDVKM.

V gene TRBV6-5 combines with J gene TRBJ2-3; unclear D gene. CDR3 size: 14 residues. Per the germline V gene, CDR1 is MNHEY and CDR2 is SVGAGI. V shed 0 bases and J shed 0 bases, with 4 bases lying between them. The CDR3 protein is CASSYSSSTDTQYF. CDR3 nucleotide sequence: TGTGCCAGCAGTTACTCTTCTAGCACAGATACGCAGTATTTT.

The V gene is TRBV27, the J gene TRBJ2-3, with 11 nucleotides matching TRBD1. The CDR3 has 17 amino acids. The germline V gene encodes CDR1 MNHEY and CDR2 SMNVEV (reference sequence). Unmatched junction bases numbered 7, after V lost 3 bases and J lost 2 bases. CDR3: CASSFFGQGAHTDTQYF. DNA of the CDR3: TGTGCCAGCAGTTTTTTCGGACAGGGGGCACACACAGATACGCAGTATTTT.